The entry below gives a single T cell receptor beta chain sequence along with its context. The antigen remains unidentified. Per germline, CDR1 MNHEY and CDR2 SMNVEV (reference sequence). The CDR3 loop spans 15 amino acids. V was pared by 4 bases and J by 4 bases, with 17 bases between. Use of 60 Vbeta and 13 Jbeta primers characterized the PCR. The protocol was immunoSEQ multiplex PCR, while the TCRdb copy is restricted to in-frame clones and leaves out a portion. The sample lists about 180,000 clones; 75% to 90% were seen once. Healthy donors of bone marrow made up the group. This sample was included in a study of cytomegalovirus exposure and HLA in healthy donors. Study-level points and caveats: Later genetic work tied a missense DCLRE1C variant to beta-chain V and J trimming. A later analysis showed that HLA-associated TCR beta chains had undergone more clonal expansion than equally common others.

This TCR derives from a girl aged 10 to 17 in good health and CMV-seropositive. The chain links TRBV27 to TRBJ2-7; D might be TRBD2 (5 bases). Sample: PBMCs. DNA for the CDR3: TGTGCCAGCAGTTGGAGGACTCCTTGGGGATACGAGCAGTACTTC. Protein sequence: CASSWRTPWGYEQYF.